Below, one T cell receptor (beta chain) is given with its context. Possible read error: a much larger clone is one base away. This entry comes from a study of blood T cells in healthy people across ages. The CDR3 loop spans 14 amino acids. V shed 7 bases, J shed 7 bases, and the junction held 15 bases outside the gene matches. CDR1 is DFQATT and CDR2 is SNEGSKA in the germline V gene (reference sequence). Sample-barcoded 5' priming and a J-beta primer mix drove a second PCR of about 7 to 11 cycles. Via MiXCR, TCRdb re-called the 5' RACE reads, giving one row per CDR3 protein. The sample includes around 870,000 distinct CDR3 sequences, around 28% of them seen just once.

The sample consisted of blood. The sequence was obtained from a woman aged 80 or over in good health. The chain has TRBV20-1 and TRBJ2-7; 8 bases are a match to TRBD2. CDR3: CSVLWRGDYNEQYF. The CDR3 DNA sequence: TGCAGTGTCCTGTGGCGGGGGGACTACAATGAGCAGTACTTC.